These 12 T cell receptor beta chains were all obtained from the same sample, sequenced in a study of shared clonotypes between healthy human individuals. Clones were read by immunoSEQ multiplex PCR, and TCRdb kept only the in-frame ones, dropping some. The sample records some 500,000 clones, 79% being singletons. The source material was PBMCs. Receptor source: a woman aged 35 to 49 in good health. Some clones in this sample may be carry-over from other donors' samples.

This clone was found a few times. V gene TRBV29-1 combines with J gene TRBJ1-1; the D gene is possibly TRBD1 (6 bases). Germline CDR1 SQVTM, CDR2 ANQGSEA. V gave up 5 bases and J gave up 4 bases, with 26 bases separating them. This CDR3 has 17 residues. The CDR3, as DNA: TGCAGCGTTCCGGCCAGGGTCCAAGGGGGGACAAGCACTGAAGCTTTCTTT. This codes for CSVPARVQGGTSTEAFF.

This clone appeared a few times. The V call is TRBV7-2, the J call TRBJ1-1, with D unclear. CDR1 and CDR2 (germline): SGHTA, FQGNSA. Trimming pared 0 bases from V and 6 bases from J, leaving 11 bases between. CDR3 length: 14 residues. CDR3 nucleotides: TGTGCCAGCAGCTTAGCCCAGAGCGGACCTGAAGCTTTCTTT. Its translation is CASSLAQSGPEAFF.

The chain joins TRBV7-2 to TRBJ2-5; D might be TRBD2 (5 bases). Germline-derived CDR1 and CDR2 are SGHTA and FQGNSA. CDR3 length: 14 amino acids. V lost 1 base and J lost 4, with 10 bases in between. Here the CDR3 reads CASSLGGRSETQYF. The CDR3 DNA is TGTGCCAGCAGCTTAGGAGGGAGATCAGAGACCCAGTACTTC.

The CDR3 nucleotides read TGTGCCAGCAGCCCAACTAGCGGCTACGAGCAGTACTTC. Translation: CASSPTSGYEQYF. This chain connects TRBV7-2 to TRBJ2-7; 8 nucleotides match TRBD2. The CDR3 covers 13 residues. The V and J ends lost 5 bases and 3 bases, in that order; junction bases with no gene match: 3. Germline CDR1 and CDR2: SGHTA and FQGNSA.

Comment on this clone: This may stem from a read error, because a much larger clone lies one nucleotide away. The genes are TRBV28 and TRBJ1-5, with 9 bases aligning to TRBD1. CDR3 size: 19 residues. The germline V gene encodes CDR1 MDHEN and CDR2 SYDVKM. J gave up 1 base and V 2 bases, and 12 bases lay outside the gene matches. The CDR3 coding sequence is TGTGCCAGCAGTTTACTTTGGACAGGGGCGAATAGGAGCAATCAGCCCCAGCATTTT. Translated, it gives CASSLLWTGANRSNQPQHF. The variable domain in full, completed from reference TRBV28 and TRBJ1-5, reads DVKVTQSSRYLVKRTGEKVFLECVQDMDHENMFWYRQDPGLGLRLIYFSYDVKMKEKGDIPEGYSVSREKKERFSLILESASTNQTSMYLCASSLLWTGANRSNQPQHFGDGTRLSIL.

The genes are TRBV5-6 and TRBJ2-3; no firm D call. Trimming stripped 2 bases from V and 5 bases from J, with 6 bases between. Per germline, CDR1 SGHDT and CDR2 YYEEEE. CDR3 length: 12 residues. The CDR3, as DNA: TGTGCCAGCAGCTTTTCTAGAGATACGCAGTATTTT. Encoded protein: CASSFSRDTQYF.

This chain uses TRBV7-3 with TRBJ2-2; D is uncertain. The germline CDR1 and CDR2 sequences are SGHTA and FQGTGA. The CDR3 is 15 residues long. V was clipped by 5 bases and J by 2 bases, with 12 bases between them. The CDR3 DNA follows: TGTGCCAGCAGCCCCTACATGTCTAACACCGGGGAGCTGTTTTTT. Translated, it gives CASSPYMSNTGELFF.

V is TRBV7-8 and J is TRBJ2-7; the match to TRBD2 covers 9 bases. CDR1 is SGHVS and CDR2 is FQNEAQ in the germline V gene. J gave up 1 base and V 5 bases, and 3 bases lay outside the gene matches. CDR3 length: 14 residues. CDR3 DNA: TGTGCCAGCAGCAAGAGCGGGAGGTCCTACGAGCAGTACTTC. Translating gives CASSKSGRSYEQYF. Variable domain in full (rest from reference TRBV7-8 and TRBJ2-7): GAGVSQSPRYKVAKRGQDVALRCDPISGHVSLFWYQQALGQGPEFLTYFQNEAQLDKSGLPSDRFFAERPEGSVSTLKIQRTQQEDSAVYLCASSKSGRSYEQYFGPGTRLTVT.

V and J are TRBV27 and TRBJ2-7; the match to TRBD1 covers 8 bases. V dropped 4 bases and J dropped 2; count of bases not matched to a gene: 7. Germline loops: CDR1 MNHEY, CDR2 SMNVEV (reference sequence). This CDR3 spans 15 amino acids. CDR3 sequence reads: CASSSRQGPAYEQYF. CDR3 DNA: TGTGCCAGCAGTTCAAGACAGGGGCCGGCCTACGAGCAGTACTTC.

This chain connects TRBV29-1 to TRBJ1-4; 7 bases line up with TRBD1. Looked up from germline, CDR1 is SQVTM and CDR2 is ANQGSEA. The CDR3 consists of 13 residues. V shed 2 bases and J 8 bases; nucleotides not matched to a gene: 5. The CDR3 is CSVERGPDEKLFF. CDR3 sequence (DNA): TGCAGCGTTGAAAGGGGGCCGGACGAAAAACTGTTTTTT.

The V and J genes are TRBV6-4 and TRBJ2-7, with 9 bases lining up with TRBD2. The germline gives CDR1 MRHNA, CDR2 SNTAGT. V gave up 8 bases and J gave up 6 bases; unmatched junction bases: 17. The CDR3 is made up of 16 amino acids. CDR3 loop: CASLGGGRALPREQYF. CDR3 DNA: TGTGCCAGCCTCGGGGGCGGGAGGGCCCTCCCTCGCGAGCAGTACTTC.

This chain's CDR3 is CASSLGLAGVASEQYF. The DNA of the CDR3 is TGTGCCAGCAGCTTAGGACTAGCGGGAGTTGCTTCCGAGCAGTACTTC. This rearrangement joins TRBV7-2 to TRBJ2-7, with TRBD2 matching 12 bases. Germline CDR1 reads SGHTA; CDR2 reads FQGNSA. The CDR3 is made up of 16 amino acids. V was clipped by 1 base and J by 6 bases; unmatched bases: 7.